This TCR beta chain was recovered during a study of T cell changes during pregnancy in multiple sclerosis. The assay was immunoSEQ multiplex PCR, and TCRdb's table has in-frame clones only and misses some. This table holds approximately 79,000 clones, over 85% found once. Trimming took 5 bases from V and 1 from J; bases not matched to a gene: 9. Germline values: CDR1 SGHDN, CDR2 FVKESK. This CDR3 has 16 amino acids. This specimen was CD4+ T cells from peripheral blood mononuclear cells, taken before pregnancy. This sequence originates from a female donor with multiple sclerosis, enrolled in a pregnancy study. The chain couples TRBV14 to TRBJ2-7; 9 bases match TRBD1. The CDR3 loop is CASSTRPGTGSYEQYF. In DNA, the CDR3 is TGTGCCAGCAGCACCCGACCCGGGACAGGGTCCTACGAGCAGTACTTC.